The 22 T cell receptor beta chains below come from one sample, sequenced in a study of T cell responses to AZD1222 COVID-19 vaccine. The repertoire was sequenced with immunoSEQ multiplex PCR; TCRdb's copy has only in-frame clones and lacks some. The sample contains 240,000 or so clones, more than 85% of which appear only once. Material: peripheral blood, obtained on day 0 of AZD1222 vaccination. These receptors were obtained from an adult in good health.

The chain uses TRBV4-3 and TRBJ2-2; 9 nucleotides align to TRBD2. CDR3 size: 17 residues. Germline assignment: CDR1 LGHNA and CDR2 YSLEER. V was pared by 0 bases and J by 6 bases, with 8 bases of the junction left unmatched. Here the CDR3 reads CASSQDPLAGRSGELFF. The CDR3 nucleotides are TGCGCCAGCAGCCAAGATCCCCTAGCGGGAAGGTCCGGGGAGCTGTTTTTT.

V and J are TRBV28 and TRBJ2-7, with 8 bases fitting TRBD2. CDR3 length equals 16 residues. Germline V CDR1 and CDR2: MDHEN, SYDVKM. V shed 6 bases and J 1 base; nucleotides not matched to a gene: 11. CDR3 loop: CASSPSGGGWSYEQYF. Here the CDR3 DNA reads TGTGCCAGCAGCCCATCGGGAGGGGGTTGGTCCTACGAGCAGTACTTC.

This chain uses TRBV6-7 with TRBJ2-7, with D maybe TRBD1 (6 bases). TRBV6-7 is known as an ORF, though its function is uncertain. Between the trimmed V and J ends, which lost 0 bases and 6 bases, there was a span of 12 bases. This CDR3 spans 14 amino acids. CDR3 region: CASSYSSQGGEQYF. CDR3 in DNA: TGTGCCAGCAGTTACTCGTCACAGGGCGGCGAGCAGTACTTC.

The chain couples TRBV27 to TRBJ1-5, with 8 bases that match TRBD1. Germline-derived CDR1 and CDR2 are MNHEY and SMNVEV (reference sequence). The V segment lost 6 bases and the J segment 5 bases; nucleotides outside the gene matches: 3. This CDR3 has 13 residues. CDR3 residues: CASSGTGYQPQHF. CDR3 nucleotide sequence: TGTGCCAGCAGCGGGACAGGCTATCAGCCCCAGCATTTT.

The chain has TRBV25-1 and TRBJ1-1, with 7 bases aligning to TRBD1. The CDR3 loop spans 17 amino acids. The junction had 10 bases not matched to a gene; V was cut back by 0 bases and J by 3 bases. The germline V gene encodes CDR1 MGHDK and CDR2 SYGVNS. The CDR3 protein is CASSEYGSAGGHTEAFF. CDR3 sequence (DNA): TGTGCCAGCAGTGAATACGGGTCGGCAGGGGGACACACTGAAGCTTTCTTT.

The J gene is TRBJ2-7, the V gene TRBV2; possible D gene TRBD1, 6 bases. V was cut by 3 bases and J by 0 bases, with 9 bases left in between. CDR1 is SNHLY and CDR2 is FYNNEI in the germline V gene. This CDR3 has 14 amino acids. The CDR3 loop is CASSEGTPSYEQYF. DNA of the CDR3: TGTGCCAGCAGTGAGGGGACACCCTCCTACGAGCAGTACTTC. Using reference TRBV2 and TRBJ2-7 for the parts outside the CDR3, the full variable domain is EPEVTQTPSHQVTQMGQEVILRCVPISNHLYFYWYRQILGQKVEFLVSFYNNEISEKSEIFDDQFSVERPDGSNFTLKIRSTKLEDSAMYFCASSEGTPSYEQYFGPGTRLTVT.

This clone was counted once. The chain links TRBV7-3 to TRBJ2-1; D may be TRBD1 or TRBD2 (5 bases each). Looked up from germline, CDR1 is SGHTA and CDR2 is FQGTGA. The CDR3 covers 13 residues. The ends were cut back, 4 bases at V and 5 bases at J, with 9 bases in the middle. The CDR3 is CASSSGLHNEQFF. CDR3 coding DNA: TGTGCCAGCAGCTCGGGGCTCCACAATGAGCAGTTCTTC.

The V call is TRBV21-1, the J call TRBJ1-6. TRBV21-1 is a listed pseudogene. The CDR3 covers 14 residues. CDR3 protein: CASSTRRLNSPLHF. In nucleotides, the CDR3 is TGTGCCAGCAGCACCCGAAGATTGAATTCACCCCTCCACTTT.

The rearrangement joins TRBV7-9 to TRBJ2-5; 8 nucleotides line up with TRBD2. J gave up 5 bases and V 1 base, and 9 bases lay outside the gene matches. This CDR3 comprises 16 residues. CDR1 is SEHNR and CDR2 is FQNEAQ in the germline V gene (reference sequence). The CDR3 protein is CASSLGFSGSRETQYF. The CDR3 region has the DNA TGTGCCAGCAGCTTAGGATTCAGCGGGAGTCGGGAGACCCAGTACTTC.

V usage is TRBV27 and J usage is TRBJ1-5; weak D call: TRBD1 (5 bases). The CDR3 totals 15 residues. The germline V gene encodes CDR1 MNHEY and CDR2 SMNVEV (reference sequence). Trimming left V 5 bases short and J 3 bases short, with 14 bases between. The CDR3 is CASSPPGQHNQPQHF. In DNA, the CDR3 is TGTGCCAGCAGTCCCCCGGGGCAGCACAATCAGCCCCAGCATTTT.

This chain links TRBV28 with TRBJ2-7, with 7 bases matching TRBD2. CDR3 length equals 14 residues. The junction had 7 bases not matched to a gene; V was cut back by 5 bases and J by 3 bases. Per germline, CDR1 MDHEN and CDR2 SYDVKM. The CDR3 DNA reads as TGTGCCAGCAGTCGGAGGGACTATTTCTACGAGCAGTACTTC. Amino acid sequence: CASSRRDYFYEQYF.

This chain connects TRBV15 to TRBJ2-5; maybe TRBD2 (7 bases). V lost 0 bases and J lost 5, with 13 bases in between. The CDR3 consists of 15 residues. CDR1 and CDR2 (germline): LNHNV, YYDKDF (reference sequence). In nucleotides, the CDR3 is TGTGCCACCAGCAGAGATTTCGCGGGGGCGGAGACCCAGTACTTC. Translating gives CATSRDFAGAETQYF.

This clone was observed a single time. The V call is TRBV6-1, the J call TRBJ2-3; either TRBD1 or TRBD2 may fit D (5 bases each). Trimming removed 3 bases from V and 0 bases from J, with 10 bases in between. CDR3 length: 15 amino acids. CDR1 is MNHNS and CDR2 is SASEGT in the germline V gene. The CDR3 region has the DNA TGTGCCAGCAGTGAGGGACCGTATAGCACAGATACGCAGTATTTT. Translating gives CASSEGPYSTDTQYF.

CDR3: CASRGPGDEQFF. CDR3 sequence (DNA): TGTGCCAGCAGGGGCCCGGGGGATGAGCAGTTCTTC. The V call is TRBV5-6, the J call TRBJ2-1; the D gene is possibly TRBD2 (6 bases). V was cut by 5 bases and J by 8 bases, with 11 bases left in between. Germline V gene sequence: CDR1 SGHDT, CDR2 YYEEEE. This CDR3 region has 12 residues. Using reference TRBV5-6 and TRBJ2-1 for the parts outside the CDR3, the full variable domain is DAGVTQSPTHLIKTRGQQVTLRCSPKSGHDTVSWYQQALGQGPQFIFQYYEEEERQRGNFPDRFSGHQFPNYSSELNVNALLLGDSALYLCASRGPGDEQFFGPGTRLTVL.

The chain links TRBV4-1 to TRBJ2-3; 9 bases align to TRBD1. The ends lost 4 bases at V and 4 bases at J; junction bases unmatched: 15. This CDR3 is 18 amino acids long. Germline V gives CDR1 MGHRA, CDR2 YSYEKL. This CDR3 reads CASSPTQGARSHADTQYF. DNA for the CDR3: TGCGCCAGCAGCCCTACACAGGGGGCGCGTTCCCACGCAGATACGCAGTATTTT.

The rearrangement uses TRBV7-9 and TRBJ2-7; weak D call: TRBD1 (6 bases). Trimming shortened V by 3 bases and J by 4 bases, and 13 bases separated the two germline ends. CDR1 and CDR2 from the germline V gene are SEHNR and FQNEAQ (reference sequence). The CDR3 sequence is 14 residues long. The CDR3 is CASSFAGVEYEQYF. CDR3 in DNA: TGTGCCAGCAGCTTCGCAGGGGTAGAGTACGAGCAGTACTTC.

The gene calls are TRBV19 and TRBJ2-2; the D call may be TRBD1 or TRBD2 (5 bases each). This CDR3 contains 14 residues. Per the germline V gene, CDR1 is LNHDA and CDR2 is SQIVND (reference sequence). V was trimmed by 8 bases and J by 3 bases, leaving 13 bases between them. Written as DNA, the CDR3 is TGTGCCAGTGGGACGGATCGATACACCGGGGAGCTGTTTTTT. Its protein product is CASGTDRYTGELFF.

The CDR3 protein is CASSLGLAAKETQYF. The CDR3 DNA reads as TGCGCCAGCAGCTTAGGACTAGCGGCTAAAGAGACCCAGTACTTC. The rearrangement links TRBV5-1 to TRBJ2-5, with TRBD2 matching 10 bases. CDR3 length: 15 amino acids. Germline V CDR1 and CDR2: SGHRS, YFSETQ. With V trimmed by 2 bases and J by 3 bases, 4 bases remained unmatched.

The genes are TRBV11-2 and TRBJ1-5; D unresolved. The V gene lost 2 bases and the J gene lost 6 bases, with 8 bases spanning the gap. CDR1 is SGHAT, CDR2 FQNNGV, per germline. The CDR3 runs to 13 residues. CDR3 sequence: CASSLQQRQPQHF. In DNA form, the CDR3 reads TGTGCCAGCAGCTTACAACAGCGTCAGCCCCAGCATTTT.

V is TRBV24-1 and J is TRBJ2-1, with 9 nucleotides matching TRBD1. CDR3 length: 16 amino acids. Germline lookup yields CDR1 KGHDR and CDR2 SFDVKD. J gave up 0 bases and V 3 bases, and 2 bases lay outside the gene matches. In DNA form, the CDR3 reads TGTGCCACCAGTGATCCACAGGGGGCCTCCTACAATGAGCAGTTCTTC. Its protein is CATSDPQGASYNEQFF.

V gene TRBV30 combines with J gene TRBJ1-2; no reliable D call. The CDR3 runs 12 residues. The germline V and J ends were trimmed by 2 bases and 4 bases, with 8 bases remaining between them. Germline CDR1 reads GTSNPN; CDR2 reads SVGIG (reference sequence). CDR3 nucleotide sequence: TGTGCCTGGAGTAGAGGGTCCTATGGCTACACCTTC. This sequence encodes CAWSRGSYGYTF.

The rearrangement joins TRBV7-2 to TRBJ2-1; D call uncertain. V dropped 2 bases and J dropped 4 bases, with 9 bases sitting between them. Germline-derived CDR1 and CDR2 are SGHTA and FQGNSA. This CDR3 region has 14 residues. This chain's CDR3 is CASSLMDAYNEQFF. Here the CDR3 DNA reads TGTGCCAGCAGCTTAATGGACGCTTACAATGAGCAGTTCTTC. Complete variable domain (other parts from reference TRBV7-2 and TRBJ2-1): GAGVSQSPSNKVTEKGKDVELRCDPISGHTALYWYRQSLGQGLEFLIYFQGNSAPDKSGLPSDRFSAERTGGSVSTLTIQRTQQEDSAVYLCASSLMDAYNEQFFGPGTRLTVL.